The rows below give T cell receptor beta chains drawn from one sample of a study of early T cells in non-severe SARS-CoV-2 infection. TCRdb re-derived calls from the 5' RACE reads in MiXCR, one entry per CDR3 protein. The top ten clones hold 3% to 4% of a sample with 55,000 to 75,000 distinct CDR3 sequences, approximately 6.1% of them seen once. Sequences were derived from whole blood, sampled at baseline. The receptors originated from an adult who was a healthcare worker with PCR-confirmed SARS-CoV-2 infection or an uninfected control (not recorded which). The CDR3 runs from the conserved cysteine through the conserved F or W. Fields, in order: J gene, V gene, clone size, D gene, CDR3 DNA, CDR3 protein. A D gene is named only where the DNA matches it firmly. Clone size is given for some rows only: seen once, a few or many times, or a class if the clone is expanded.

j_gene: TRBJ2-5
v_gene: TRBV7-8
abundance: many
d_gene: TRBD2
CDR3nt: TGTGCCAGCAGCCCAAGACTAGCGGGAGGAATAGAGACCCAGTACTTC
CDR3aa: CASSPRLAGGIETQYF

j_gene: TRBJ2-1
v_gene: TRBV20-1
abundance: many
d_gene: TRBD2
CDR3nt: TGCAGTGCTAGAGTCCCCGCTAGCGGGAGGTCCTACAATGAGCAGTTCTTC
CDR3aa: CSARVPASGRSYNEQFF

j_gene: TRBJ2-7
v_gene: TRBV20-1
abundance: many
d_gene: TRBD2
CDR3nt: TGCAGTGCTAGACCTCTAGCGGGGGACTACGAGCAGTACTTC
CDR3aa: CSARPLAGDYEQYF

j_gene: TRBJ2-3
v_gene: TRBV7-2
abundance: few
d_gene: .
CDR3nt: TGTGCCAGCAGCTTAGTTCCGTCTAGCACAGATACGCAGTATTTT
CDR3aa: CASSLVPSSTDTQYF

j_gene: TRBJ2-4
v_gene: TRBV28
abundance: .
d_gene: .
CDR3nt: TGTGCCAGCAGTTTAGCCGACAGGACCATAGCCAAAAACATTCAGTACTTC
CDR3aa: CASSLADRTIAKNIQYF

j_gene: TRBJ2-1
v_gene: TRBV20-1
abundance: .
d_gene: .
CDR3nt: TGCAGTGCGCCTAGCCGGGCGGGGAACTTCTACAATGAGCAGTTCTTC
CDR3aa: CSAPSRAGNFYNEQFF

j_gene: TRBJ2-5
v_gene: TRBV11-2
abundance: few
d_gene: TRBD2
CDR3nt: TGTGCCAGCAGCTTACGTGGACTAGCGGGAGACCCCAGTGAGACCCAGTACTTC
CDR3aa: CASSLRGLAGDPSETQYF

j_gene: TRBJ2-6
v_gene: TRBV6-5
abundance: many
d_gene: .
CDR3nt: TGTGCCAGCAGACTCGAGGGGCTACCCTCTGGGGCCAACGTCCTGACTTTC
CDR3aa: CASRLEGLPSGANVLTF

j_gene: TRBJ2-1
v_gene: TRBV12-3/TRBV12-4
abundance: .
d_gene: .
CDR3nt: TGTGCCAGCAGTTCCTTAAATGAGCAGTTCTTC
CDR3aa: CASSSLNEQFF

j_gene: TRBJ1-1
v_gene: TRBV28
abundance: .
d_gene: .
CDR3nt: TGTGCCAGCTTACATGAGTCATCTATCACTGAAGCTTTCTTT
CDR3aa: CASLHESSITEAFF

j_gene: TRBJ2-1
v_gene: TRBV5-4
abundance: few
d_gene: TRBD2
CDR3nt: TGTGCCAGCAGCTCGAGCGGGAATGGGAATGAGCAGTTCTTC
CDR3aa: CASSSSGNGNEQFF

j_gene: TRBJ2-7
v_gene: TRBV28
abundance: many
d_gene: TRBD2
CDR3nt: TGTGCCAGCACTCGACCGGGGCTAGCGGGAGCCGACGAGCAGTACTTC
CDR3aa: CASTRPGLAGADEQYF

j_gene: TRBJ1-1
v_gene: TRBV7-2
abundance: few
d_gene: .
CDR3nt: TGTGCCAGCAGCCTGAATGTTAGAGCTTTCTTT
CDR3aa: CASSLNVRAFF

j_gene: TRBJ2-7
v_gene: TRBV20-1
abundance: many
d_gene: .
CDR3nt: TGCAGTGCTAGAGGTTCTTCTCCCTACGAGCAGTACTTC
CDR3aa: CSARGSSPYEQYF

j_gene: TRBJ1-1
v_gene: TRBV5-5
abundance: many
d_gene: .
CDR3nt: TGTGCCAGCAGCTTGGATCCCTTCACTGAAGCTTTCTTT
CDR3aa: CASSLDPFTEAFF

j_gene: TRBJ2-3
v_gene: TRBV11-2
abundance: many
d_gene: .
CDR3nt: TGTGCCAGCAGCTCTCCCCCTCGCTTCACAGATACGCAGTATTTT
CDR3aa: CASSSPPRFTDTQYF

j_gene: TRBJ1-1
v_gene: TRBV10-2
abundance: many
d_gene: .
CDR3nt: TGCGCCAGCAGTAACAGCCTCATGAACACTGAAGCTTTCTTT
CDR3aa: CASSNSLMNTEAFF

j_gene: TRBJ2-1
v_gene: TRBV15
abundance: many
d_gene: TRBD2
CDR3nt: TGTGCCACCAGCAGAGATCTCACTAGCGGGATTCATGGTGAGCAGTTCTTC
CDR3aa: CATSRDLTSGIHGEQFF

j_gene: TRBJ2-5
v_gene: TRBV20-1
abundance: few
d_gene: TRBD2
CDR3nt: TGCAGTGCGCCGCCGGGACTAGCGGGAGGGGGAGAGACCCAGTACTTC
CDR3aa: CSAPPGLAGGGETQYF

j_gene: TRBJ2-1
v_gene: TRBV28
abundance: many
d_gene: .
CDR3nt: TGTGCCAGCAGTTTATCTCCTGGGGGGAATGAGCAGTTCTTC
CDR3aa: CASSLSPGGNEQFF

j_gene: TRBJ2-5
v_gene: TRBV18
abundance: many
d_gene: .
CDR3nt: TGTGCCAGCTCACCACGTTCGGAAGGGACCCAGTACTTC
CDR3aa: CASSPRSEGTQYF

j_gene: TRBJ2-1
v_gene: TRBV28
abundance: many
d_gene: TRBD2
CDR3nt: TGTGCCAGCAGACTCATTAGACTAGCGGATATCTACAATGAGCAGTTCTTC
CDR3aa: CASRLIRLADIYNEQFF

j_gene: TRBJ2-1
v_gene: TRBV20-1
abundance: many
d_gene: .
CDR3nt: TGCAGTGCCCCCCCGGGACCCAATGAGCAGTTCTTC
CDR3aa: CSAPPGPNEQFF

j_gene: TRBJ2-7
v_gene: TRBV7-8
abundance: few
d_gene: .
CDR3nt: TGTGCCAGCAGCTCCCGGGCGGGCGGACACAGCTCCTACGAGCAGTACTTC
CDR3aa: CASSSRAGGHSSYEQYF

j_gene: TRBJ2-1
v_gene: TRBV4-3
abundance: many
d_gene: TRBD2
CDR3nt: TGCGCCAGCAGCCAGCTAGCGGGAAGCAATGAGCAGTTCTTC
CDR3aa: CASSQLAGSNEQFF

j_gene: TRBJ2-7
v_gene: TRBV19
abundance: many
d_gene: TRBD1
CDR3nt: TGTGCCAGTAGTATTTCGGGACAGAGCTCCTACGAGCAGTACTTC
CDR3aa: CASSISGQSSYEQYF

j_gene: TRBJ2-1
v_gene: TRBV6-2/TRBV6-3
abundance: .
d_gene: .
CDR3nt: TGTGCCAGCAGTTACCGCAGGGTCAATGAGCAGTTCTTC
CDR3aa: CASSYRRVNEQFF

j_gene: TRBJ2-3
v_gene: TRBV20-1
abundance: many
d_gene: TRBD2
CDR3nt: TGCAGTGCTAGAGATTGGACTAGCGGGATCCCTAGCCAGTATTTT
CDR3aa: CSARDWTSGIPSQYF

j_gene: TRBJ1-4
v_gene: TRBV28
abundance: many
d_gene: .
CDR3nt: TGTGCCAGCAGTTTCTCCCTTTACGATGAAAAACTGTTTTTT
CDR3aa: CASSFSLYDEKLFF

j_gene: TRBJ1-4
v_gene: TRBV7-2
abundance: many
d_gene: TRBD1
CDR3nt: TGTGCCAGCAGCTTAGTGCGGGACAGTACCCCAACTAATGAAAAACTGTTTTTT
CDR3aa: CASSLVRDSTPTNEKLFF

j_gene: TRBJ2-3
v_gene: TRBV10-1
abundance: many
d_gene: .
CDR3nt: TGCGCCAGCAGACCCGACGGAGTCACAGATACGCAGTATTTT
CDR3aa: CASRPDGVTDTQYF

j_gene: TRBJ1-6
v_gene: TRBV6-6
abundance: many
d_gene: TRBD1
CDR3nt: TGTGCCAGCAGTTACTCGGGGGACAGGGCATGGGGTTCACCCCTCCACTTT
CDR3aa: CASSYSGDRAWGSPLHF

j_gene: TRBJ1-5
v_gene: TRBV10-3
abundance: .
d_gene: .
CDR3nt: TGTGCCACCTGGCATGAGAGCAATCAGCCCCAGCATTTT
CDR3aa: CATWHESNQPQHF

j_gene: TRBJ2-7
v_gene: TRBV6-2/TRBV6-3
abundance: .
d_gene: .
CDR3nt: TGTGCCAGCAGTTACCGGACCGCTTCCTACGAGCAGTACTTC
CDR3aa: CASSYRTASYEQYF

j_gene: TRBJ1-4
v_gene: TRBV6-5
abundance: many
d_gene: TRBD1
CDR3nt: TGTGCCAGCAGTTACGGGACAGGGTTTTTAGATGAAAAACTGTTTTTT
CDR3aa: CASSYGTGFLDEKLFF

j_gene: TRBJ2-2
v_gene: TRBV19
abundance: few
d_gene: .
CDR3nt: TGTGCCAGTAACGGACAGACTTACACCGGGGAGCTGTTTTTT
CDR3aa: CASNGQTYTGELFF

j_gene: TRBJ2-1
v_gene: TRBV6-5
abundance: many
d_gene: TRBD2
CDR3nt: TGTGCCAGCAGTTACTCGTTACTAGCGGGAGGGAATGAGCAGTTCTTC
CDR3aa: CASSYSLLAGGNEQFF

j_gene: TRBJ2-4
v_gene: TRBV4-1
abundance: few
d_gene: .
CDR3nt: TGCGCCAGCAGCCAAGATAGAATGATAGCCAAAAACATTCAGTACTTC
CDR3aa: CASSQDRMIAKNIQYF

j_gene: TRBJ2-7
v_gene: TRBV20-1
abundance: many
d_gene: TRBD2
CDR3nt: TGCAGTGCTATTCTAGCGGGAGGGATCACCTACGAGCAGTACTTC
CDR3aa: CSAILAGGITYEQYF

j_gene: TRBJ2-3
v_gene: TRBV6-5
abundance: few
d_gene: .
CDR3nt: TGTGCCAGCAGTAGACAACTAGGGGGAGATACGCAGTATTTT
CDR3aa: CASSRQLGGDTQYF

j_gene: TRBJ2-3
v_gene: TRBV12-3/TRBV12-4
abundance: .
d_gene: .
CDR3nt: TGTGCCAGCAGTTTAGTGGAACCCATAAGCACAGATACGCAGTATTTT
CDR3aa: CASSLVEPISTDTQYF

j_gene: TRBJ2-7
v_gene: TRBV28
abundance: many
d_gene: TRBD2
CDR3nt: TGTGCCAGCCACCTAGCGGGACCTAACTACGAGCAGTACTTC
CDR3aa: CASHLAGPNYEQYF

j_gene: TRBJ2-7
v_gene: TRBV2
abundance: few
d_gene: TRBD2
CDR3nt: TGTGCCAGCAGTGAGAAGCGGGGACCTTTCGAGCAGTACTTC
CDR3aa: CASSEKRGPFEQYF

j_gene: TRBJ1-3
v_gene: TRBV9
abundance: few
d_gene: .
CDR3nt: TGTGCCAGCAGCGTAGCCGTCCTCCCCTCTGGAAACACCATATATTTT
CDR3aa: CASSVAVLPSGNTIYF

j_gene: TRBJ2-3
v_gene: TRBV4-1
abundance: many
d_gene: .
CDR3nt: TGCGCCAGCAGCCGGACTGAAGATACGCAGTATTTT
CDR3aa: CASSRTEDTQYF

j_gene: TRBJ2-5
v_gene: TRBV20-1
abundance: few
d_gene: .
CDR3nt: TGCAGTGCTATCAGGGGGGAGGAGACCCAGTACTTC
CDR3aa: CSAIRGEETQYF

j_gene: TRBJ2-3
v_gene: TRBV25-1
abundance: .
d_gene: .
CDR3nt: TGTGCCAGCAGTTCCCCGGACATTTCTAGCACAGATACGCAGTATTTT
CDR3aa: CASSSPDISSTDTQYF

j_gene: TRBJ2-5
v_gene: TRBV12-3/TRBV12-4
abundance: many
d_gene: .
CDR3nt: TGTGCCAGCAGTTTAGGGCCGGGGGTCGAGACCCAGTACTTC
CDR3aa: CASSLGPGVETQYF

j_gene: TRBJ2-5
v_gene: TRBV10-3
abundance: many
d_gene: .
CDR3nt: TGTGCCATCAGTGAGAGGGACCAAGAGACCCAGTACTTC
CDR3aa: CAISERDQETQYF

j_gene: TRBJ1-4
v_gene: TRBV29-1
abundance: many
d_gene: .
CDR3nt: TGCAGCGTTGTAAAGGCAGGCAATGAAAAACTGTTTTTT
CDR3aa: CSVVKAGNEKLFF

j_gene: TRBJ2-3
v_gene: TRBV7-9
abundance: many
d_gene: .
CDR3nt: TGTGCCAGCAGCTTTGACAGCGAAGGGGAATTT
CDR3aa: CASSFDSEGEF

j_gene: TRBJ2-3
v_gene: TRBV7-6
abundance: many
d_gene: TRBD2
CDR3nt: TGTGCCAGCAGCGGGGGACTAGCGGTCGATACGCAGTATTTT
CDR3aa: CASSGGLAVDTQYF

j_gene: TRBJ1-3
v_gene: TRBV20-1
abundance: many
d_gene: .
CDR3nt: TGCAGTGCTAGTTTAGGGTACTCTGGAAACACCATATATTTT
CDR3aa: CSASLGYSGNTIYF

j_gene: TRBJ1-3
v_gene: TRBV18
abundance: few
d_gene: TRBD1
CDR3nt: TGTGCCAGCTCTCAGGACAGGGGGCCTGGAAACACCATATATTTT
CDR3aa: CASSQDRGPGNTIYF

j_gene: TRBJ2-5
v_gene: TRBV20-1
abundance: .
d_gene: .
CDR3nt: TGCAGTGCTAATGGAAAAGAGACCCAGTACTTC
CDR3aa: CSANGKETQYF

j_gene: TRBJ2-7
v_gene: TRBV2
abundance: .
d_gene: TRBD2
CDR3nt: TGTGCCAGCAGCAGACTAGCGGATACCTACGAGCAGTACTTC
CDR3aa: CASSRLADTYEQYF

j_gene: TRBJ2-1
v_gene: TRBV28
abundance: many
d_gene: .
CDR3nt: TGTGCCAGCAGTTTCTATAGGACGAATGAGCAGTTCTTC
CDR3aa: CASSFYRTNEQFF

j_gene: TRBJ1-2
v_gene: TRBV28
abundance: many
d_gene: TRBD1
CDR3nt: TGTGCCAGCAGTTTAGGGGACAGGGTACGTTATGGCTACACCTTC
CDR3aa: CASSLGDRVRYGYTF